A selection of T cell receptor beta chains follows, all from one sample in a study of beta chain features in type 1 diabetes. Clones were sequenced by immunoSEQ multiplex PCR, and TCRdb holds only the in-frame ones, with some missing. Here the sample spans about 210,000 clones, approximately 10% being singletons. Sequenced sample: central memory CD4+ T cells from blood. The receptors stem from a man between 18 and 35 years old in good health. Both conserved end residues are part of each CDR3. A D gene is named only where the DNA matches it firmly. Clone size is not always given. Where it is, it says once, few, many or a class for expanded clones.

J gene: TRBJ1-5; V gene: TRBV2; D gene: -; CDR3 length: 13; clone size: -; CDR3 DNA: TGTGCCAGCAGGGTTGACGGAGGGAGCCCCCAGCATTTT; CDR3 protein: CASRVDGGSPQHF
J gene: TRBJ2-3; V gene: TRBV11-2; D gene: -; CDR3 length: 15; clone size: -; CDR3 DNA: TGTGCCAGCAGCTTAGACGGTGATAGCACAGATACGCAGTATTTT; CDR3 protein: CASSLDGDSTDTQYF
J gene: TRBJ2-3; V gene: TRBV6-1; D gene: TRBD1; CDR3 length: 13; clone size: -; CDR3 DNA: TGTGCCAGCAGTACGGGACAGGGGCGCTTCCCGTATTTT; CDR3 protein: CASSTGQGRFPYF
J gene: TRBJ2-5; V gene: TRBV25-1; D gene: -; CDR3 length: 14; clone size: -; CDR3 DNA: TGTGCCAGCAGTGGGGCCCTTGGGCAAGAGACCCAGTACTTC; CDR3 protein: CASSGALGQETQYF
J gene: TRBJ2-3; V gene: TRBV7-2; D gene: TRBD2; CDR3 length: 19; clone size: few; CDR3 DNA: TGTGCCAGCAACCAACCCCCGAGACTAGCGGGATTCTGGCCAGATACGCAGTATTTT; CDR3 protein: CASNQPPRLAGFWPDTQYF
J gene: TRBJ2-5; V gene: TRBV10-3; D gene: TRBD2; CDR3 length: 14; clone size: -; CDR3 DNA: TGTGCCATCTTCAGCGGGAGGAGTGGTGAGACCCAGTACTTC; CDR3 protein: CAIFSGRSGETQYF
J gene: TRBJ2-7; V gene: TRBV2; D gene: -; CDR3 length: 12; clone size: few; CDR3 DNA: TGTGCCAGCAAGAGCGGTGCCTACGAGCAGTACTTC; CDR3 protein: CASKSGAYEQYF
J gene: TRBJ1-1; V gene: TRBV30; D gene: -; CDR3 length: 13; clone size: -; CDR3 DNA: TGTGCCTGGAGAAGGGGCCTAAACACTGAAGCTTTCTTT; CDR3 protein: CAWRRGLNTEAFF
J gene: TRBJ2-2; V gene: TRBV25-1; D gene: -; CDR3 length: 14; clone size: many; CDR3 DNA: TGTGCCAGCCAGGGGCGGGATGGAGGCGGGGAGCTGTTTTTT; CDR3 protein: CASQGRDGGGELFF
J gene: TRBJ1-5; V gene: TRBV18; D gene: TRBD1; CDR3 length: 15; clone size: many; CDR3 DNA: TGTGCCAGCTCACAGCGGACAGGGGAGCATCAGCCCCAGCATTTT; CDR3 protein: CASSQRTGEHQPQHF
J gene: TRBJ2-1; V gene: TRBV29-1; D gene: -; CDR3 length: 12; clone size: few; CDR3 DNA: TGCAGCCTGTCCGACGGGTACAATGAGCAGTTCTTC; CDR3 protein: CSLSDGYNEQFF
J gene: TRBJ1-1; V gene: TRBV30; D gene: -; CDR3 length: 11; clone size: -; CDR3 DNA: TGTGCCTGGTTAATGAGAACTGAAGCTTTCTTT; CDR3 protein: CAWLMRTEAFF